This T cell receptor beta chain was recorded in a study of blood T cell repertoires in COVID-19. Study-wide context: COVID-19 samples, acute and convalescent, were from the United States, Italy and Spain.

This table comes from immunoSEQ multiplex PCR, and its TCRdb copy is limited to in-frame clones, with some not included. The top ten hold roughly 2.5% of the sample, which has 89,000 or so clones, 89% seen once. Germline V gene lookup returns CDR1 SQVTM and CDR2 ANQGSEA. The V segment lost 6 bases and the J segment 4 bases; nucleotides outside the gene matches: 11. The CDR3 consists of 15 residues. The chain is built from TRBV29-1 and TRBJ1-2; 10 bases match TRBD1. This receptor was taken from a man aged 50 or older with COVID-19, enrolled during active disease. Material: peripheral blood. The CDR3 loop is CSVGTGTGASYGYTF. The CDR3 DNA sequence: TGCAGCGTCGGAACCGGGACAGGGGCCAGCTATGGCTACACCTTC.